Detailed here is one T cell receptor (beta chain). The record originates from a study of blood T cell repertoires in COVID-19. V lost 3 bases to trimming and J lost 3 bases, with 8 bases between them. Germline-derived CDR1 and CDR2 are SGHDT and YYEEEE. This CDR3 spans 13 amino acids. Methods used by the authors: The authors estimated nucleated cell counts from reference gene primer amplification. Here immunoSEQ multiplex PCR was the method, and the copy in TCRdb shows in-frame clones only, minus some. The V and J calls and clone size come from that table; D and trimming were worked out from the DNA. The top ten hold 20% to 25% of the sample, which has approximately 180,000 clones, 70% to 90% seen once.

The origin of this receptor is a man in his sixties with active or convalescent COVID-19. This chain links TRBV5-6 with TRBJ2-3, with D possibly matching TRBD2 (5 bases). The source material was peripheral blood. The CDR3 is CASSWTFTDTQYF. In DNA form, the CDR3 reads TGTGCCAGCAGCTGGACTTTTACAGATACGCAGTATTTT.